Sequencing of this T cell receptor beta chain was carried out in a study of blood T cell repertoires in COVID-19. The V and J ends lost 1 base and 8 bases respectively, with 11 bases between them. CDR1 is GTSNPN and CDR2 is SVGIG in the germline V gene (reference sequence). The CDR3 is made up of 12 amino acids. Profiling relied on immunoSEQ multiplex PCR, and the TCRdb table lists in-frame clones only, not all of them. The data hold hundreds of thousands of clones, with approximately 84% observed a single time. The chain combines TRBV30 with TRBJ1-2, with D hard to call. This receptor was taken from a young woman who had recovered from COVID-19. Sequencing was carried out using peripheral blood. The CDR3 protein is CAWSDGSGGYTF. CDR3 DNA: TGTGCCTGGAGTGACGGTTCCGGGGGCTACACCTTC.